Presented here are 10 T cell receptor beta chains from one specimen sequenced in a study of T cells after yellow fever vaccination. MiXCR, run by TCRdb on the 5' RACE reads, gives a single entry per CDR3 protein. The sample lists 300,000 or so distinct CDR3 sequences; around 8.1% were seen once. This specimen was PBMCs, taken around 45 days after the first yellow fever vaccination. The origin of the receptors is a man younger than 30 who received the YFV17D yellow fever vaccine.

This clonotype was detected a few times. J is TRBJ2-1 and V is TRBV7-2, with 10 bases aligning to TRBD1. V trimming: 5 bases; J trimming: 0 bases; junction bases outside the gene matches: 1. Germline assignment: CDR1 SGHTA and CDR2 FQGNSA. The CDR3 is 15 residues long. The DNA for the CDR3 is TGTGCCAGCAGCCGGACAGGGGGCTCCTACAATGAGCAGTTCTTC. Translating it yields CASSRTGGSYNEQFF.

The chain combines TRBV29-1 with TRBJ2-3; the match to TRBD2 covers 12 bases. Germline assignment: CDR1 SQVTM and CDR2 ANQGSEA. With V trimmed by 6 bases and J by 5 bases, 6 bases remained unmatched. The CDR3 consists of 14 residues. The CDR3 region is CSVGLAGLGDTQYF. In DNA, the CDR3 is TGCAGCGTCGGACTAGCGGGGCTTGGAGATACGCAGTATTTT.

The rearrangement links TRBV7-6 to TRBJ1-1, with a possible D match to TRBD1 (5 bases). Trimming took 4 bases from V and 5 from J, leaving 14 bases between them. CDR3 length equals 14 residues. Germline lookup yields CDR1 SGHVS and CDR2 FNYEAQ. The DNA of the CDR3 is TGTGCCAGCAGCTCCGGTGAGGGGCAAACTGAAGCTTTCTTT. Encoded protein: CASSSGEGQTEAFF.

The chain carries TRBV15 and TRBJ1-4; the D gene is possibly TRBD1 (5 bases). Trimming stripped 0 bases from V and 8 bases from J, with 19 bases between. CDR3 length equals 17 residues. Germline loops: CDR1 LNHNV, CDR2 YYDKDF (reference sequence). The CDR3 spells CATSRDLPGGKGEKLFF. The CDR3 DNA reads as TGTGCCACCAGCAGAGATCTCCCCGGGGGTAAGGGGGAAAAACTGTTTTTT.

The J gene is TRBJ2-3, the V gene TRBV4-1; 9 bases line up with TRBD2. After removal of 0 bases from V and 5 bases from J, the junction contained 9 bases not matched to a gene. CDR3 length equals 17 residues. Germline loops: CDR1 MGHRA, CDR2 YSYEKL. CDR3: CASSQDGGGATVDTQYF. The DNA of the CDR3 is TGCGCCAGCAGCCAAGATGGCGGGGGGGCCACGGTAGATACGCAGTATTTT.

This clonotype was observed a few times. This chain connects TRBV24-1 to TRBJ1-2; D is unclear. Trimming cost V 5 bases and J 6 bases, with 6 bases left between them. Germline CDR1 and CDR2: KGHDR and SFDVKD. This CDR3 contains 11 residues. Written as DNA, the CDR3 is TGTGCCACCAGTGCGGGAAATGGCTACACCTTC. Translation gives CATSAGNGYTF.

The rearrangement joins TRBV3-1 to TRBJ2-1; D is perhaps TRBD2 (6 bases). Germline lookup yields CDR1 LGHDT and CDR2 YNNKEL (reference sequence). The CDR3 loop spans 18 amino acids. The V end lost 0 bases, the J end lost 7 bases, and 22 bases lay between the germline ends. The CDR3 here is CASSQDEHATIRENEQFF. The CDR3 DNA is TGTGCCAGCAGCCAAGACGAGCACGCGACTATTCGGGAGAATGAGCAGTTCTTC.

The sample holds a few counts of this clonotype. This chain connects TRBV7-2 to TRBJ1-5; D might be TRBD1 (5 bases). V lost 4 bases and J 6 bases, leaving 16 bases between the germline ends. This CDR3 comprises 15 residues. The germline gives CDR1 SGHTA, CDR2 FQGNSA. In DNA, the CDR3 is TGTGCCAGCAGCTCGCAGGGAGGAGGGTTTCAGCCCCAGCATTTT. Translated, it gives CASSSQGGGFQPQHF. Drawing the rest from reference TRBV7-2 and TRBJ1-5, the complete variable domain is GAGVSQSPSNKVTEKGKDVELRCDPISGHTALYWYRQSLGQGLEFLIYFQGNSAPDKSGLPSDRFSAERTGGSVSTLTIQRTQQEDSAVYLCASSSQGGGFQPQHFGDGTRLSIL.

A few counts support this clonotype. The CDR3 loop reads CASSLNGELFF. CDR3 sequence (DNA): TGTGCCAGTAGTCTAAACGGGGAGCTGTTTTTT. The chain recombines TRBV19 with TRBJ2-2; no clear D gene. The CDR3 extends over 11 amino acids. The germline gives CDR1 LNHDA, CDR2 SQIVND (reference sequence). V gave up 5 bases and J gave up 7 bases, with 5 bases separating them.

This clonotype was found once. Given the absence of the conserved phenylalanine or tryptophan at the CDR3 end, a read error is likely. The rearrangement uses TRBV14 and TRBJ2-7; D may be TRBD1 (5 bases). V lost 4 bases and J 9 bases, leaving 25 bases between the germline ends. This CDR3 has 16 amino acids. CDR1 and CDR2 (germline): SGHDN, FVKESK. The CDR3 DNA sequence: TGTGCCAGCAGCCTGACAGCGAGCAGTTCCCGTAGTGGGCAGTACCTC. Its protein is CASSLTASSSRSGQYL.